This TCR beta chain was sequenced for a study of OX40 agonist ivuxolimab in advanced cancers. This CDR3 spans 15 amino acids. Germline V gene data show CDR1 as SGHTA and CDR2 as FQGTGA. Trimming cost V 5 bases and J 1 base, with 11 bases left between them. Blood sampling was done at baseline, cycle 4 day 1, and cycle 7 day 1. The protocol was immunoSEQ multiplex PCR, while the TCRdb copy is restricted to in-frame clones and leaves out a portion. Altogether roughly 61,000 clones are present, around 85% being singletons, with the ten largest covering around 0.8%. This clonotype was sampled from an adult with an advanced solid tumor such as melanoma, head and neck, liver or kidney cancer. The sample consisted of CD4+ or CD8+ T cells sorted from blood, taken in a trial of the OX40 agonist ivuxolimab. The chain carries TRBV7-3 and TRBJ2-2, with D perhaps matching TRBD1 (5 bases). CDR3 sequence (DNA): TGTGCCAGCAGCCAGAGAACAGGGAACACCGGGGAGCTGTTTTTT. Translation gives CASSQRTGNTGELFF.